This T cell receptor (beta chain) appears in the sequencing data of a study of blood T cell repertoires in COVID-19. Study-wide context: Sites across the United States, Italy and Spain contributed samples from acute and convalescent COVID-19. PBMCs, B-cell-depleted T cells, or T cells were the source of the cDNA or gDNA that made up the material.

V was pared by 6 bases and J by 2 bases, with 8 bases of the junction left unmatched. Germline V gene data show CDR1 as SGHNT and CDR2 as YENEEA. The CDR3 covers 16 residues. Participants were aged about 18 to 90 years, lived in under 30 US areas, and enrolled virtually. Cohort assignment relied on participant-reported clinical history. This table comes from immunoSEQ multiplex PCR, and its TCRdb copy is limited to in-frame clones, with some not included. The sample has hundreds of thousands of clones, roughly 90% seen once. The chain uses TRBV11-3 and TRBJ2-3; 10 nucleotides match TRBD2. What was sequenced was PBMCs or T cells enriched from blood (not recorded which). The receptor comes from a woman in her twenties or thirties with acute COVID-19. CDR3 residues: CASSRGLADNTDTQYF. CDR3 nucleotide sequence: TGTGCCAGCAGTCGAGGACTAGCGGATAACACAGATACGCAGTATTTT.